Below, 12 T cell receptor beta chains from the same sample are listed, as sequenced in a study of blood T cell repertoires in COVID-19. The table came from immunoSEQ multiplex PCR; TCRdb's copy has only in-frame clones and leaves some out. The sample gives over 200,000 clones, 75% to 90% of which show up once; approximately 2.6% is in the top ten. The sequenced material came from peripheral blood. These receptors originate from a man younger than 40 with COVID-19, enrolled during active disease.

This clone was seen only once. This chain uses TRBV19 with TRBJ2-4; the match to TRBD2 covers 12 bases. CDR1 is LNHDA and CDR2 is SQIVND in the germline V gene (reference sequence). CDR3 length equals 18 residues. J was trimmed by 0 bases and V by 5 bases; bases with no gene match: 8. The CDR3 DNA is TGTGCCAGTAGTTTCCGACTAGCGGGGGTGATAGCCAAAAACATTCAGTACTTC. Translating it yields CASSFRLAGVIAKNIQYF.

The chain couples TRBV7-3 to TRBJ2-1, with 12 nucleotides matching TRBD1. Germline trimming cut 5 bases from V and 10 bases from J; bases unmatched to any gene: 9. The CDR3 is made up of 15 amino acids. Per the germline V gene, CDR1 is SGHTA and CDR2 is FQGTGA. The CDR3 DNA is TGTGCCAGCAGCCCCCGGGACAGGGGGCGCGGAGAGCAGTTCTTC. Residues: CASSPRDRGRGEQFF.

This clone was observed a handful of times. J is TRBJ2-5 and V is TRBV4-3, with a tentative D call TRBD1 (6 bases). The V gene's germline CDR1 is LGHNA and CDR2 YSLEER. Between the trimmed V and J ends, which lost 1 base and 2 bases, there was a span of 14 bases. The CDR3 has 16 residues. The DNA for the CDR3 is TGCGCCAGCAGCCAAGGGCAGGGGCCCCTACAAGAGACCCAGTACTTC. Translated, it gives CASSQGQGPLQETQYF.

V is TRBV19 and J is TRBJ1-6; 7 bases map to TRBD1. The J segment lost 4 bases and the V segment lost 5 bases, leaving 5 bases of the junction unmatched. The CDR3 is 15 residues long. Per the germline V gene, CDR1 is LNHDA and CDR2 is SQIVND (reference sequence). CDR3 residues: CASSAPGQYNSPLHF. CDR3 bases: TGTGCCAGTAGTGCGCCGGGACAGTATAATTCACCCCTCCACTTT.

There are a few counts of this clone. The J gene is TRBJ1-2, the V gene TRBV5-6; 7 bases fit TRBD1. J lost 0 bases, V lost 2 bases, and 13 bases had no gene match. CDR1 is SGHDT and CDR2 is YYEEEE in the germline V gene. The CDR3 has 18 amino acids. The CDR3 loop reads CASSFYPGQSIANYGYTF. CDR3 DNA: TGTGCCAGCAGCTTTTATCCGGGACAGTCAATAGCTAACTATGGCTACACCTTC.

The table lists this clone with many counts. This chain uses TRBV3-1 (or the pseudogene TRBV3-2) with TRBJ1-2, with a tentative D call TRBD1 (6 bases). The CDR3 sequence is 18 residues long. Germline loops: CDR1 LGHDT, CDR2 YNNKEL (reference sequence). Trimming left V 1 base short and J 0 bases short, with 18 bases between. CDR3 coding DNA: TGTGCCAGCAGCCAAGGAAGTTGGGGGACACCTACTAACTATGGCTACACCTTC. Amino acids: CASSQGSWGTPTNYGYTF.

The chain couples TRBV19 to TRBJ1-2; D is possibly TRBD1 (5 bases). The germline V gene has CDR1 LNHDA and CDR2 SQIVND (reference sequence). V lost 11 bases to trimming and J lost 3 bases, with 19 bases between them. The CDR3 contains 14 residues. The CDR3 protein is CASMGGVGYYGYTF. The CDR3, as DNA: TGTGCCTCCATGGGAGGGGTAGGGTACTATGGCTACACCTTC. Based on the CDR3 plus reference TRBV19 and TRBJ1-2, the full variable domain is DGGITQSPKYLFRKEGQNVTLSCEQNLNHDAMYWYRQDPGQGLRLIYYSQIVNDFQKGDIAEGYSVSREKKESFPLTVTSAQKNPTAFYLCASMGGVGYYGYTFGSGTRLTVV.

The J gene is TRBJ2-3, the V gene TRBV4-2; TRBD2 matches 8 bases. The CDR3 covers 17 residues. The junction had 9 bases not matched to a gene; V was cut back by 2 bases and J by 2 bases. CDR1 is LGHNA and CDR2 is YNFKEQ in the germline V gene. The DNA for the CDR3 is TGTGCCAGCAGCCAATCGGGAGGGGGGGGCGTCACAGATACGCAGTATTTT. Protein: CASSQSGGGGVTDTQYF.

The CDR3 protein is CASSSRLAGAETQYF. The CDR3 nucleotides read TGTGCCAGCAGTTCCAGACTAGCGGGAGCGGAGACCCAGTACTTC. The chain recombines TRBV6-2 or TRBV6-3 with TRBJ2-5; TRBD2 agrees at 12 bases. J was trimmed by 5 bases and V by 4 bases; bases with no gene match: 5. This CDR3 contains 15 residues. CDR1 MNHEY and CDR2 SVGEGT come from the germline V gene.

The J gene is TRBJ1-1, the V gene TRBV27; D is possibly TRBD1 (5 bases). V gave up 5 bases and J gave up 5 bases, with 12 bases separating them. CDR3 size: 13 residues. Germline CDR1 MNHEY, CDR2 SMNVEV (reference sequence). This CDR3 is CASSTSRGTEAFF. The DNA for the CDR3 is TGTGCCAGCAGTACTTCCCGGGGGACTGAAGCTTTCTTT.

The J gene is TRBJ1-5, the V gene TRBV10-3, with a weak D call TRBD1 (5 bases). CDR1 is ENHRY and CDR2 is SYGVKD in the germline V gene. The CDR3 length is 15 residues. The V end lost 6 bases, the J end lost 0 bases, and 12 bases lay between the germline ends. In DNA form, the CDR3 reads TGTGCCATCAGAGAGGGACTGAATAGCAATCAGCCCCAGCATTTT. Translating gives CAIREGLNSNQPQHF.

V is TRBV18 and J is TRBJ2-7; TRBD2 aligns across 10 bases. The V and J ends lost 3 bases and 0 bases, in that order; junction bases with no gene match: 5. The germline V gene encodes CDR1 KGHSH and CDR2 LQKENI. This CDR3 contains 16 residues. The CDR3 region is CASSPRLAGSSYEQYF. CDR3 bases: TGTGCCAGCTCACCTAGACTAGCGGGTAGCTCCTACGAGCAGTACTTC.